Below, 10 T cell receptor beta chains from the same sample are listed, as sequenced in a study of T cell changes during pregnancy in multiple sclerosis (dated by TCRdb to between 2018 and 2021). The library came from the immunoSEQ multiplex PCR assay. TCRdb provides this immuneACCESS table in a form limited to in-frame rearrangements. Some clones are lacking; in checked studies, under half of them reflect an unresolved V gene, and why the rest are absent is not known. The sample includes some 70,000 clones, with about 90% observed a single time. The ten largest clonotypes hold roughly 1.3% of the sample. The sequencing used peripheral blood, collected in the second trimester of pregnancy. These receptors were collected from a female donor in good health, enrolled as a control in a pregnancy study.

V gene TRBV7-2 combines with J gene TRBJ2-1; no definite D call. V shed 4 bases and J shed 8 bases, with 6 bases lying between them. Germline assignment: CDR1 SGHTA and CDR2 FQGNSA. The CDR3 extends over 11 amino acids. The CDR3 reads CASSSLHEQFF. The CDR3 DNA reads as TGTGCCAGCAGCTCCCTCCATGAGCAGTTCTTC.

This clone has a single count. The gene calls are TRBV30 and TRBJ2-3; no clear D gene. The CDR3 loop spans 11 amino acids. V was cut by 1 base and J by 9 bases, with 8 bases left in between. From germline, CDR1 is GTSNPN and CDR2 SVGIG (reference sequence). This CDR3 reads CAWSEAPTQYF. CDR3 DNA sequence: TGTGCCTGGAGTGAAGCACCCACGCAGTATTTT.

The V gene is TRBV7-6, the J gene TRBJ2-5; D perhaps matches TRBD1 (5 bases). The ends were cut back, 2 bases at V and 5 bases at J, with 9 bases in the middle. CDR1 is SGHVS, CDR2 FNYEAQ, per germline. The CDR3 sequence is 13 residues long. The CDR3 loop reads CASSLQGWETQYF. For the CDR3, the DNA is TGTGCCAGCAGCTTACAGGGTTGGGAGACCCAGTACTTC.

This chain uses TRBV15 with TRBJ2-7, with no clear D. Germline V gene lookup returns CDR1 LNHNV and CDR2 YYDKDF (reference sequence). The CDR3 extends over 14 amino acids. V was cut by 0 bases and J by 2 bases, with 8 bases left in between. The CDR3 loop reads CATSRDPLPYEQYF. The CDR3 DNA reads TGTGCCACCAGCAGAGACCCACTTCCCTACGAGCAGTACTTC.

CDR3 nucleotide sequence: TGTGCCAGCAGCTTACACAGGGAAGAGACCCAGTACTTC. The encoded protein is CASSLHREETQYF. The chain is built from TRBV7-3 and TRBJ2-5; possibly TRBD1 for D (6 bases). Germline CDR1 reads SGHTA; CDR2 reads FQGTGA. The germline V and J ends were trimmed by 2 bases and 3 bases, with 7 bases remaining between them. The CDR3 spans 13 residues.

This clone was found once. V is TRBV28 and J is TRBJ2-1; 8 positions match TRBD2. CDR3 length: 15 amino acids. The germline CDR1 and CDR2 sequences are MDHEN and SYDVKM. Unmatched junction bases numbered 8, after V lost 3 bases and J lost 7 bases. CDR3 loop: CASSFASGGPNEQFF. Written as DNA, the CDR3 is TGTGCCAGCAGTTTTGCGTCGGGAGGGCCTAATGAGCAGTTCTTC.

The chain combines TRBV28 with TRBJ1-6, with 11 nucleotides matching TRBD1. Trimming removed 4 bases from V and 7 bases from J; junction bases left unmatched: 6. Germline CDR1 is MDHEN and CDR2 is SYDVKM. The CDR3 totals 16 residues. The CDR3 region is CASSSGTGGTNSPLHF. The DNA for the CDR3 is TGTGCCAGCAGTTCAGGGACAGGGGGAACGAATTCACCCCTCCACTTT.

This clone appeared once. The chain combines TRBV6-1 with TRBJ1-2, with TRBD1 identical over 8 bases. Germline CDR1 MNHNS, CDR2 SASEGT. CDR3 size: 18 residues. The V and J ends lost 1 base and 1 base, in that order; junction bases with no gene match: 11. CDR3 residues: CASSEVHAGGAYNYGYTF. Here the CDR3 DNA reads TGTGCCAGCAGTGAAGTCCACGCAGGGGGCGCATATAACTATGGCTACACCTTC.

A single count supports this clone. The chain links TRBV7-8 to TRBJ1-5; 9 nucleotides match TRBD1. The CDR3 is made up of 14 amino acids. Germline lookup yields CDR1 SGHVS and CDR2 FQNEAQ. The J segment lost 5 bases and the V segment lost 5 bases, leaving 4 bases of the junction unmatched. CDR3 nucleotide sequence: TGTGCCAGCAGCCAGGGACAGGGCGATCAGCCCCAGCATTTT. Translating gives CASSQGQGDQPQHF.

The V call is TRBV19, the J call TRBJ2-1, with 10 nucleotides matching TRBD2. V trimming: 6 bases; J trimming: 7 bases; junction bases outside the gene matches: 9. This CDR3 has 15 amino acids. Germline CDR1 reads LNHDA; CDR2 reads SQIVND (reference sequence). The CDR3 region is CASSRGSSGRNEQFF. The CDR3 nucleotides read TGTGCCAGTAGCCGAGGGTCTAGCGGGAGAAATGAGCAGTTCTTC.